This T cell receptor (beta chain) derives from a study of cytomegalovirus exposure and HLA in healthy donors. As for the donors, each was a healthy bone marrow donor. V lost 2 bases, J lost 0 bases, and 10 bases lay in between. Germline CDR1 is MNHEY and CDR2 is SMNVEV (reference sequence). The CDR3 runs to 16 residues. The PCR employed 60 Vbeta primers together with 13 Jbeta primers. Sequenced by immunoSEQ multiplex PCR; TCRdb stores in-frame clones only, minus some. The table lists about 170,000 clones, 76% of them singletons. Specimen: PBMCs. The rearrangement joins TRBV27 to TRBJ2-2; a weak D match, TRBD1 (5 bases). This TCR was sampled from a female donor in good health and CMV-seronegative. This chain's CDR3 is CASSLAGAANTGELFF. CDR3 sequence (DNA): TGTGCCAGCAGTTTAGCTGGGGCAGCGAACACCGGGGAGCTGTTTTTT.